This is a list of T cell receptor beta chains from one sample in a study of blood T cell repertoires in COVID-19. This table comes from immunoSEQ multiplex PCR, and its TCRdb copy is limited to in-frame clones, with some not included. The sample includes 75,000 to 95,000 clones, approximately 90% seen only once; the top ten take roughly 4.4%. Sequenced input: peripheral blood. The receptors were sampled from a middle-aged man with active COVID-19. The CDR3 runs from the conserved cysteine through the conserved F or W. A D gene is named only where the DNA matches it firmly. Part of the rows lack a size; the others show once, few, many or a class for expanded clones.

J	D	size	V	DNA	CDR3
TRBJ1-2	NA	NA	TRBV5-1	TGCGCCAGCAGACCCGGGGTGGGGTCGGGCACTAACTATGGCTACACCTTC	CASRPGVGSGTNYGYTF
TRBJ2-3	NA	NA	TRBV10-1	TGCGCCAGCAGTGACTCGACAGGCACAGATACGCAGTATTTT	CASSDSTGTDTQYF
TRBJ1-1	NA	NA	TRBV7-9	TGTGCCAGCAGCAGACAGGTCCTGAGGACTGAAGCTTTCTTT	CASSRQVLRTEAFF
TRBJ1-2	NA	once	TRBV29-1	TGCAGCGTTTCCCCCCGCCTAAACTATGGCTACACCTTC	CSVSPRLNYGYTF
TRBJ2-7	NA	NA	TRBV12-5	TGTGCTAGTGGAGCAGGGCCCTACGAGCAGTACTTC	CASGAGPYEQYF
TRBJ2-1	NA	NA	TRBV5-4	TGTGCCAGCAGCTTGAGCGATGAGCAGTTCTTC	CASSLSDEQFF
TRBJ1-4	NA	NA	TRBV28	TGTGCCAGCAGTCCCGGGACAAATGAAAAACTGTTTTTT	CASSPGTNEKLFF
TRBJ1-3	NA	NA	TRBV9	TGTGCCAGCAGCGTAGCAACACCAGGAAACACCATATATTTT	CASSVATPGNTIYF
TRBJ1-4	NA	NA	TRBV27	TGTGCCAGCAGTCCCGAGCTTGTGAATGAAAAACTGTTTTTT	CASSPELVNEKLFF
TRBJ2-2	TRBD2	NA	TRBV2	TGTGCCAGCAGTGTCGGCGGGGGGCCCACCGGGGAGCTGTTTTTT	CASSVGGGPTGELFF
TRBJ2-1	TRBD2	NA	TRBV4-2	TGTGCCAGCAGCCAAGACGCTAGCGGGAGGGTTGAGCAGTTCTTC	CASSQDASGRVEQFF
TRBJ1-5	TRBD1	NA	TRBV6-5	TGTGCCAGCAGCCCAGGAGGGACAGGCTCCCAGCCCCAGCATTTT	CASSPGGTGSQPQHF
TRBJ1-2	NA	NA	TRBV5-1	TGCGCCAGCAGCTTTGGCCAGAACTATGGCTACACCTTC	CASSFGQNYGYTF
TRBJ2-5	NA	NA	TRBV19	TGTGCCACCTATGAGAGTGGTCGGGAGACCCAGTACTTC	CATYESGRETQYF
TRBJ1-5	TRBD1	NA	TRBV29-1	TGCAGCGTACGACAGGGAAGCGGACAGCCCCAGCATTTT	CSVRQGSGQPQHF